Sequencing of this T cell receptor (beta chain) was carried out in a study of CD8 T cells in ankylosing spondylitis. Study-wide findings and caveats: Before this, some motif variants had been reported in reactive arthritis synovial fluid and blood. A CD8+ phenotype characterized the disease-linked clones, which were relatively rare in peripheral blood.

After removal of 4 bases from V and 6 bases from J, the junction contained 21 bases not matched to a gene. Germline V gene lookup returns CDR1 SGHKS and CDR2 YYEKEE (reference sequence). The CDR3 is 18 residues long. This clonotype was observed a handful of times. Its target is not known. Scientists made TCR beta libraries using quantitative 5'-RACE with molecular barcodes. TCRdb re-analysed the 5' RACE reads in MiXCR, keeping a single row per CDR3 protein. The sample includes 180,000 or so distinct CDR3 sequences, about 9.9% of them seen just once. V usage is TRBV5-5 and J usage is TRBJ2-5; 7 bases are a match to TRBD1. This receptor was obtained from a male donor with ankylosing spondylitis or in good health (not recorded which). Sequenced input: blood, either unsorted or a sorted T cell fraction (not recorded which). CDR3 in DNA: TGTGCCAGCAGCGTTGGGGTGGCTTTTACAGGGGAGCAAAAGACCCAGTACTTC. Amino acid sequence: CASSVGVAFTGEQKTQYF.